This T cell receptor (beta chain) emerged from a study of shared clonotypes between healthy human individuals. Germline V lookup: CDR1 SGHRS, CDR2 YFSETQ. The CDR3 is 15 residues long. J gave up 1 base and V 4 bases, and 3 bases lay outside the gene matches. Donors, without exception, were Caucasian adults residing in Nashville, Tennessee. Deep was the level used in running the assay. Only in-frame clones appear in the TCRdb table, and some are missing; sequencing was by immunoSEQ multiplex PCR. The sample carries under 750,000 clones, 72% recorded once. The TCR comes from a young woman in good health. Sequenced sample: memory CD4+ T cells sorted from blood. Subset meaning: CD45RA-negative fraction. The V and J genes are TRBV5-1 and TRBJ2-7, with 12 bases identical to TRBD2. CDR3 sequence reads: CASSIGLAGSYEQYF. The CDR3 coding sequence is TGCGCCAGCAGCATAGGACTAGCGGGGTCCTACGAGCAGTACTTC.